Here is one T cell receptor beta chain with its context. Its binding antigen is unknown. No base quality values were provided; no much bigger clone lies one nucleotide off. The CDR3 runs 16 residues from the cysteine to the phenylalanine. Only the CDR3 part of the read is kept: 48 bases, read in frame from the first base. V has 6 bases trimmed and J has 1 base trimmed; junction bases matching no gene number 6. Via the germline V gene, CDR1 is WSHSY and CDR2 SAAADI. The data were obtained in a study of blood T cells in healthy people across ages (dated by TCRdb to the mid-2010s). For context, the study as a whole: In model experiments, template switching captured about one uniquely barcoded TCR beta cDNA molecule for every two T cells. To track age-related changes in TCR beta repertoire diversity, the study relied on deep sequencing normalized with unique cDNA molecular identifiers. To avoid experimental bias, donors of different ages were randomly spread across the sequencing lanes. The study analyzed two additional independent replicas of 1 million unique cDNA reads from the same blood draw for two donors, one aged 18 to 30 and one aged 80 or older. Four age groups were formed from the donors: young (average about 17 years), middle-aged (around 40), aged (about 62) and long-lived (around 82).

Systemically healthy Caucasian individuals from Russia, roughly 40 in total and aged roughly 6 to 100 years, were included as donors. Approximately 10 milliliters of peripheral blood were collected from each donor into EDTA-treated Vacutainer tubes. PBMCs were isolated by Ficoll-Paque density-gradient centrifugation, with at least 6.5 million obtained per sample. Trizol reagent was used to extract total RNA from PBMCs, with at least 6 micrograms per sample. For every donor, flow cytometry on a PBMC aliquot measured the percentage of naive CD45RAhigh/CD27high T cells. Points the paper makes about the study in general: Bulk unsorted PBMC profiling prevented conclusive comparison of naive and antigen-experienced compartments. Observed TCR beta diversity per million T cells fell roughly linearly with age, and a significant reduction was already apparent by age around 44. Observed TCR beta diversity correlated strongly with the percentage of naive T cells measured by flow cytometry. Because donor CMV infection status was unknown, age-related changes in expanded clonotypes were potentially confounded. Estimates of total diversity from one million sequenced T cells were regarded as lower bounds and underestimates. Compared with the aged group, more naive CD4+ T cells, fewer expanded clones and increased TCR diversity were shown by the long-lived group, suggesting age selection.

The library was built by means of 5' RACE. The sample was run on an Illumina HiSeq 2500. A second PCR of roughly 6 to 12 cycles was performed with a sample-barcoded 5' primer and a J-beta primer mix. A unique molecular identifier was introduced onto each TCR beta cDNA molecule by a template-switch 5' adaptor carrying 12 random nucleotides. Each sample yielded at least 3 million CDR3-containing paired-end reads. All of the RNA was converted into first-strand cDNA using the Mint cDNA synthesis kit, with a TRBC-specific oligonucleotide serving as the primer. All cDNA was treated with uracil-DNA glycosylase and then went through a first 18-cycle PCR with the universal primers M1SS and BC2_uni_R. The authors processed their data as follows. For normalization, 1 million high-quality reads, each with a distinct molecular identifier, were randomly selected from each sample. Instead of being binned into consensus sequences, reads with shared molecular identifiers were discarded. MiTCR, set to a Q25 quality threshold and the strictest error-elimination algorithm, was used for CDR3 identification, clonotype clustering and error correction. A nonparametric unseen species model with Euler transformation was used to estimate a lower bound on total TCR beta diversity. The raw public data were reprocessed by TCRdb itself: fastp quality trimming at Q25, MiXCR clonotype calling, in-frame beta chains only. Identical CDR3 proteins give one entry, which carries the most common genes and DNA. The V and J calls come from TCRdb's annotation, not from the publication. The table for this sample lists just over 1 million distinct CDR3 sequences; around 45% of them were counted only once. 15% to 20% of the sample comes from the top ten.

Sequencing was carried out using blood. The receptor's source is a woman aged 55-69 years in good health. The chain joins TRBV10-2 to TRBJ2-1, and 10 junction bases match TRBD2. The base sequence is TGCGCCAGCAGACACGTACTAGCGGGATCCTACAATGAGCAGTTCTTC. Its protein reads: CASRHVLAGSYNEQFF.